What follows are 23 T cell receptor beta chains derived from one specimen sequenced in a study of regulatory T cells in long-lasting Graves disease. Stated time point: newly diagnosed GD, antithyroid drugs for less than 3 months. RNA from PBMCs was the source of the TCR library. For TCR beta, libraries came from iRepertoire HTBI primers and Arm-PCR of CDR3 regions. TCRdb reanalysed the multiplex PCR reads using MiXCR and keeps one entry per CDR3 protein. Counted here are around 320,000 distinct CDR3 sequences, around 15% occurring once; the ten biggest clones make up 25% to 30%. This sample also belongs to another study, concerning T cells in Graves' hyperthyroidism and ophthalmopathy.

Specimen: peripheral blood mononuclear cells (PBMCs), collected at new diagnosis, from a patient treated with antithyroid drugs. The receptors stem from a man aged 40-50 years with Graves disease.

This clonotype has at least ten counts. CDR3 in amino acids: CASRLDRHSNQPQHF. The DNA for the CDR3 is TGTGCCAGCAGGCTCGACAGGCATAGCAATCAGCCCCAGCATTTT. V is TRBV6-1 and J is TRBJ1-5; tentative D call: TRBD1 (6 bases). Germline V gives CDR1 MNHNS, CDR2 SASEGT. The CDR3 runs 15 residues. V dropped 6 bases and J dropped 0 bases, with 12 bases sitting between them.

This clonotype has a count of ten or more. The V and J genes are TRBV3-1 and TRBJ2-1; 7 bases map to TRBD1. The length of the CDR3 is 15 residues. The junction had 11 bases not matched to a gene; V was cut back by 6 bases and J by 6 bases. Looked up from germline, CDR1 is LGHDT and CDR2 is YNNKEL (reference sequence). The CDR3 protein is CASSHHRDRGNEQFF. The DNA of the CDR3 is TGTGCCAGCAGTCACCACAGGGACAGAGGCAATGAGCAGTTCTTC.

This clonotype has more than one count but fewer than ten. This chain links TRBV4-1 with TRBJ1-6; D is undetermined. With 4 bases removed from V and 6 bases from J, the gap between germline ends came to 10 bases. The CDR3 has 14 residues. Germline V gene sequence: CDR1 MGHRA, CDR2 YSYEKL. The CDR3 loop is CASSLWTPNSPLHF. In nucleotides, the CDR3 is TGCGCCAGCAGCCTTTGGACGCCTAATTCACCCCTCCACTTT.

The chain recombines TRBV2 with TRBJ2-7, with D hard to call. The CDR3 spans 13 residues. The V end was cut by 10 bases, the J end by 1 base, with 14 bases between. Germline V gene data show CDR1 as SNHLY and CDR2 as FYNNEI. CDR3 loop: CAINSPGSYEQYF. The CDR3 bases are TGTGCCATCAATTCCCCGGGTTCCTACGAGCAGTACTTC.

The chain carries TRBV29-1 and TRBJ1-5, with unresolved D. Per germline, CDR1 SQVTM and CDR2 ANQGSEA. The V gene lost 4 bases and the J gene lost 2 bases, with 6 bases spanning the gap. CDR3 length: 12 amino acids. The CDR3, as DNA: TGCAGCGTTGGGACGGGCAATCAGCCCCAGCATTTT. This encodes CSVGTGNQPQHF. Full variable domain (remainder filled in from reference TRBV29-1 and TRBJ1-5): SAVISQKPSRDICQRGTSLTIQCQVDSQVTMMFWYRQQPGQSLTLIATANQGSEATYESGFVIDKFPISRPNLTFSTLTVSNMSPEDSSIYLCSVGTGNQPQHFGDGTRLSIL.

This clonotype was observed many times. The rearrangement uses TRBV18 and TRBJ2-7; D may be TRBD1 (6 bases). V dropped 5 bases and J dropped 3 bases, with 14 bases sitting between them. The length of the CDR3 is 14 residues. The germline gives CDR1 KGHSH, CDR2 LQKENI. In DNA, the CDR3 is TGTGCCAGCTCATCGGACAGTCCTCTCTACGAGCAGTACTTC. It yields the protein CASSSDSPLYEQYF.

This clonotype was counted many times. The V call is TRBV7-2, the J call TRBJ2-7; the D gene could be TRBD1 or TRBD2 (6 bases each). Per the germline V gene, CDR1 is SGHTA and CDR2 is FQGNSA. This CDR3 region has 16 residues. Trimming removed 0 bases from V and 0 bases from J, with 12 bases in between. The CDR3 reads CASSLAGGLSSYEQYF. CDR3 bases: TGTGCCAGCAGCTTAGCGGGGGGCCTTAGCTCCTACGAGCAGTACTTC. Looking up the rest from reference TRBV7-2 and TRBJ2-7 gives the full variable domain: GAGVSQSPSNKVTEKGKDVELRCDPISGHTALYWYRQSLGQGLEFLIYFQGNSAPDKSGLPSDRFSAERTGGSVSTLTIQRTQQEDSAVYLCASSLAGGLSSYEQYFGPGTRLTVT.

This clonotype was recorded many times. The chain employs TRBV27 and TRBJ2-1; 8 bases align to TRBD1. The CDR3 extends over 18 amino acids. The V segment lost 3 bases and the J segment 4 bases; nucleotides outside the gene matches: 14. Germline CDR1 reads MNHEY; CDR2 reads SMNVEV (reference sequence). The CDR3 here is CASSLNPPRDRIYNEQFF. The CDR3 DNA follows: TGTGCCAGCAGTTTGAACCCCCCCCGGGACAGGATTTACAATGAGCAGTTCTTC.

This CDR3 is CASSYSWDRATQYF. Written as DNA, the CDR3 is TGTGCCAGCAGTTACTCCTGGGACAGGGCCACGCAGTATTTT. The chain couples TRBV6-5 to TRBJ2-3; 9 positions agree with TRBD1. The germline V gene encodes CDR1 MNHEY and CDR2 SVGAGI. CDR3 length: 14 residues. The junction had 4 bases not matched to a gene; V was cut back by 0 bases and J by 9 bases.

This clonotype was seen only a few times. The rearrangement uses TRBV28 and TRBJ1-4, with TRBD1 as a possible D gene (5 bases). CDR1 MDHEN and CDR2 SYDVKM come from the germline V gene. V was shortened by 1 base and J by 5 bases, with 14 bases between the two germline ends. The CDR3 extends over 16 amino acids. In DNA form, the CDR3 reads TGTGCCAGCAGTTTATACACGGGACGGTCGAATGAAAAACTGTTTTTT. Amino acid sequence: CASSLYTGRSNEKLFF.

This clonotype was found many times. This chain uses TRBV7-2 with TRBJ1-1; tentatively, D is TRBD1 (5 bases). This CDR3 region has 14 residues. CDR1 SGHTA and CDR2 FQGNSA come from the germline V gene. V gave up 3 bases and J gave up 4 bases, with 12 bases separating them. Here the CDR3 DNA reads TGTGCCAGCAGCTTCCTTCCAGGGACCACTGAAGCTTTCTTT. Protein product: CASSFLPGTTEAFF.

This clonotype was counted at least ten times. This rearrangement joins TRBV3-1 to TRBJ2-3, with TRBD2 matching 9 bases. Germline V gene sequence: CDR1 LGHDT, CDR2 YNNKEL (reference sequence). V lost 0 bases and J lost 5; bases outside the gene matches: 12. The CDR3 length is 18 residues. Here the CDR3 reads CASSQDHWSGGSVDTQYF. Here the CDR3 DNA reads TGTGCCAGCAGCCAAGATCACTGGAGCGGGGGGTCCGTAGATACGCAGTATTTT.

For this clonotype: A much bigger clone sits one base away, suggesting this may be a read error. This rearrangement joins TRBV7-2 to TRBJ2-7; no reliable D call. The CDR3 extends over 13 amino acids. The germline V and J ends were trimmed by 3 bases and 7 bases, with 13 bases remaining between them. Germline-derived CDR1 and CDR2 are SGHTA and FQGNSA. The CDR3 loop reads CASSLGQVLEQYF. The CDR3 nucleotides are TGTGCCAGCAGCTTGGGTCAGGTACTTGAGCAGTACTTC.

The V gene is TRBV2, the J gene TRBJ1-5; 7 bases fit TRBD1. The germline CDR1 and CDR2 sequences are SNHLY and FYNNEI. The CDR3 consists of 16 residues. V lost 6 bases and J lost 0; bases outside the gene matches: 8. The CDR3 coding sequence is TGTGCCAGCAGACTTTCTTGGACAGGTAGCAATCAGCCCCAGCATTTT. This gives the protein CASRLSWTGSNQPQHF.

This clonotype was seen at least ten times. The rearrangement links TRBV4-1 to TRBJ1-4, with a tentative D call TRBD1 (5 bases). The CDR3 loop spans 15 amino acids. Trimming cost V 2 bases and J 4 bases, with 11 bases left between them. The germline gives CDR1 MGHRA, CDR2 YSYEKL. The CDR3 region has the DNA TGCGCCAGCAGCCAAAGGGGACTGATTAATGAAAAACTGTTTTTT. Amino acid sequence: CASSQRGLINEKLFF.

The chain joins TRBV24-1 to TRBJ2-3; 11 bases are shared with TRBD2. Trimming cost V 3 bases and J 4 bases; bases outside gene matches: 8. Germline assignment: CDR1 KGHDR and CDR2 SFDVKD. The CDR3 extends over 17 amino acids. CDR3 sequence (DNA): TGTGCCACCAGTGATGCACTAGCGGGGGAGCGGGCAGATACGCAGTATTTT. Its protein is CATSDALAGERADTQYF.

The rearrangement joins TRBV19 to TRBJ2-3; D tentatively reads TRBD1 or TRBD2 (5 bases each). From germline, CDR1 is LNHDA and CDR2 SQIVND (reference sequence). The CDR3 loop spans 16 amino acids. With 7 bases removed from V and 4 bases from J, the gap between germline ends came to 21 bases. In nucleotides, the CDR3 is TGTGCCAGTACCACGACCGGGACCGATACTCCAGATACGCAGTATTTT. It specifies CASTTTGTDTPDTQYF.

In this sample, this clonotype turned up many times. DNA of the CDR3: TGTGCCAGCATTAGGAACGCCGAAGCTTTCTTT. It translates to CASIRNAEAFF. The V and J genes are TRBV12-3 or TRBV12-4 and TRBJ1-1; D unclear. The CDR3 totals 11 residues. Trimming left V 7 bases short and J 8 bases short, with 11 bases between.

This clonotype was picked up many times. V usage is TRBV3-1 and J usage is TRBJ2-5; a possible D gene is TRBD1 (6 bases). Germline V lookup: CDR1 LGHDT, CDR2 YNNKEL (reference sequence). Trimming removed 0 bases at V and 4 bases at J, with 27 bases between. The CDR3 covers 20 residues. The CDR3 DNA is TGTGCCAGCAGCCAAGATCAACAGTGGGGGACACCCCTCCTCCGAGAGACCCAGTACTTC. This gives the protein CASSQDQQWGTPLLRETQYF.

CDR3 bases: TGTGCCAGCAGCTTGGGTAGCGGGGGGGCCTACAATGAGCAGTTCTTC. Protein product: CASSLGSGGAYNEQFF. The chain combines TRBV7-2 with TRBJ2-1; 11 bases are shared with TRBD2. J gave up 2 bases and V 3 bases, and 3 bases lay outside the gene matches. The CDR3 length is 16 residues. CDR1 is SGHTA and CDR2 is FQGNSA in the germline V gene.

This clonotype was seen a single time. J is TRBJ1-5 and V is TRBV19; 7 positions agree with TRBD1. Germline loops: CDR1 LNHDA, CDR2 SQIVND (reference sequence). V trimming: 5 bases; J trimming: 6 bases; junction bases outside the gene matches: 10. The CDR3 runs 15 residues. The CDR3: CASSLQGNQVQPQHF. The DNA for the CDR3 is TGTGCCAGTAGTCTACAGGGGAATCAGGTTCAGCCCCAGCATTTT.

This rearrangement joins TRBV7-2 to TRBJ2-7; TRBD2 might be the D (5 bases). There are 14 residues in the CDR3. V lost 6 bases, J lost 6 bases, and 18 bases lay in between. Germline V lookup: CDR1 SGHTA, CDR2 FQGNSA. The DNA for the CDR3 is TGTGCCAGCAGTTTTAGCGTGACGAACGGCGAGCAGTACTTC. This translates into CASSFSVTNGEQYF.

This clonotype appeared many times. The V gene is TRBV18, the J gene TRBJ2-3; D gene ambiguous. Germline CDR1 KGHSH, CDR2 LQKENI. The V end lost 2 bases, the J end lost 0 bases, and 9 bases lay between the germline ends. CDR3 length: 15 amino acids. The CDR3 sequence is CASSPMAASTDTQYF. DNA of the CDR3: TGTGCCAGCTCACCAATGGCGGCGAGCACAGATACGCAGTATTTT.